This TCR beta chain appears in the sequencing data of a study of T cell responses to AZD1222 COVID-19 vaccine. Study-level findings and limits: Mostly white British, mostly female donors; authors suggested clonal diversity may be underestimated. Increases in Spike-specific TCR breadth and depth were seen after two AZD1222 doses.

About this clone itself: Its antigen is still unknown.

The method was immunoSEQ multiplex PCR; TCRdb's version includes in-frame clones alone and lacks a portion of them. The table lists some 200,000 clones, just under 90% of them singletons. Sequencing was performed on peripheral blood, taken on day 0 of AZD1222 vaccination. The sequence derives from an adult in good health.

The CDR3 bases are TGTGCCAGCAGCTTTGACTATAATTCACCCCTCCACTTT. As protein: CASSFDYNSPLHF. This chain uses TRBV5-5 with TRBJ1-6, with D unresolved. The germline gives CDR1 SGHKS, CDR2 YYEKEE (reference sequence). V lost 2 bases, J lost 3 bases, and 3 bases lay in between. This CDR3 contains 13 residues.